The clone carrying this TCR beta chain showed up just a few times. Its specificity is not known. The data were taken from a study of cytomegalovirus exposure and HLA in healthy donors. Study-wide points: Accurate HLA-A and HLA-B prediction from TCR beta sequences was reported for most subjects.

With 60 Vbeta and 13 Jbeta primers, the PCR was carried out. The table came from immunoSEQ multiplex PCR; TCRdb's copy has only in-frame clones and leaves some out. The data contain 150,000 to 200,000 clones, 68% of them singletons. Trimming stripped 0 bases from V and 10 bases from J, with 16 bases between. CDR1 and CDR2 (germline): MNHEY, SVGAGI. The CDR3 spans 16 residues. The TCR originated in a woman between 40 and 50 years old in good health and CMV-seropositive. V usage is TRBV6-5 and J usage is TRBJ1-6; D remains ambiguous. Material: PBMCs. CDR3 coding DNA: TGTGCCAGCAGTTACTCGTCGGTGGCGGCAGACTCACCCCTCCACTTT. Translation: CASSYSSVAADSPLHF.